This T cell receptor (beta chain) was obtained from a study of radiotherapy plus CTLA-4 blockade in lung cancer. The CDR3 has 14 amino acids. V shed 7 bases and J 1 base; nucleotides not matched to a gene: 4. Germline V lookup: CDR1 SGHRS, CDR2 YFSETQ. This table comes from immunoSEQ multiplex PCR, and its TCRdb copy is limited to in-frame clones, with some not included. The sample consists of tens of thousands of clones, 65% to 85% of them appearing once. The sequence was collected from a human donor with non-small cell lung cancer who had a partial response to radiotherapy plus ipilimumab. This material consisted of peripheral blood, taken from a patient treated with radiotherapy plus ipilimumab. The chain recombines TRBV5-1 with TRBJ2-5; 10 bases line up with TRBD2. CDR3 amino acids: CASGASGGQETQYF. In DNA form, the CDR3 reads TGCGCCAGCGGAGCTAGCGGGGGCCAAGAGACCCAGTACTTC.